These 4 T cell receptor beta chains share one sample of origin, sequenced in a study of CD8 T cells in Susac syndrome. After extraction with the RNeasy kit, about 0.5 to 1 ug of the RNA was reverse transcribed using random hexamers. TCRdb recomputed calls from the immunoSEQ multiplex PCR reads with MiXCR, one row per CDR3 protein. Of about 66,000 distinct CDR3 sequences listed, around 95% are singletons. What was sequenced was CD8+ T cells from PBMCs. The receptors derive from a human donor with multiple sclerosis.

A single count supports this clonotype. The V and J genes are TRBV7-9 and TRBJ1-1; D remains unclear. The CDR3 is made up of 14 amino acids. CDR1 is SEHNR and CDR2 is FQNEAQ in the germline V gene (reference sequence). The ends were cut back, 2 bases at V and 3 bases at J, with 10 bases in the middle. CDR3 region: CASSLQDGYTEAFF. The CDR3 DNA reads as TGTGCCAGCAGCTTACAGGACGGATACACTGAAGCTTTCTTT.

The chain has TRBV13 and TRBJ1-5, with a possible D match to TRBD1 (5 bases). Germline V lookup: CDR1 PRHDT, CDR2 FYEKMQ (reference sequence). The length of the CDR3 is 12 residues. Deletions cut 4 bases from V and 7 bases from J, with 8 bases between. CDR3 coding DNA: TGTGCCAGCAGCTCAGAGGGGCAGCCCCAGCATTTT. Translated, it gives CASSSEGQPQHF.

The chain uses TRBV29-1 and TRBJ2-5, with D tentatively TRBD2 (7 bases). The CDR3 runs 13 residues. V gave up 7 bases and J gave up 2 bases, with 14 bases separating them. Germline CDR1 and CDR2: SQVTM and ANQGSEA. This CDR3 reads CSGGGPQQETQYF. CDR3 DNA sequence: TGCAGCGGGGGGGGGCCTCAACAAGAGACCCAGTACTTC.

This rearrangement joins TRBV30 to TRBJ2-3, with 10 bases aligning to TRBD1. The J segment lost 1 base and the V segment lost 0 bases, leaving 1 base of the junction unmatched. CDR1 and CDR2 from the germline V gene are GTSNPN and SVGIG (reference sequence). The CDR3 covers 15 residues. CDR3 coding DNA: TGTGCCTGGAGTGTAGGGACAGGGGGCACAGATACGCAGTATTTT. Translating it yields CAWSVGTGGTDTQYF.